This TCR beta chain came from a study of T cell repertoires in cytomegalovirus infection. Study-wide results and caveats: Clonotype analysis showed dominance of the ex vivo response by HLA-C-restricted CMV-specific TCR beta clonotypes.

This clonotype was observed a handful of times. The antigen is not known. One entry per CDR3 protein, called by TCRdb with MiXCR from the reads. The sample gives roughly 570,000 distinct CDR3 sequences, 35% to 50% of which show up once; roughly 50% is in the top ten. This TCR was sampled from a human donor in good health (CMV status not recorded). Some clones in this sample may be carry-over from other donors' samples. This specimen was cultured PBMCs, taken from culture after CMV antigen stimulation.

CDR3 residues: CASSLVRSGNTIYF. The CDR3 DNA follows: TGTGCCAGCAGCTTAGTGCGCTCTGGAAACACCATATATTTT. J is TRBJ1-3 and V is TRBV11-2; D ambiguous. The V gene lost 1 base and the J gene lost 0 bases, with 4 bases spanning the gap. The V gene's germline CDR1 is SGHAT and CDR2 FQNNGV. This CDR3 is 14 amino acids long.